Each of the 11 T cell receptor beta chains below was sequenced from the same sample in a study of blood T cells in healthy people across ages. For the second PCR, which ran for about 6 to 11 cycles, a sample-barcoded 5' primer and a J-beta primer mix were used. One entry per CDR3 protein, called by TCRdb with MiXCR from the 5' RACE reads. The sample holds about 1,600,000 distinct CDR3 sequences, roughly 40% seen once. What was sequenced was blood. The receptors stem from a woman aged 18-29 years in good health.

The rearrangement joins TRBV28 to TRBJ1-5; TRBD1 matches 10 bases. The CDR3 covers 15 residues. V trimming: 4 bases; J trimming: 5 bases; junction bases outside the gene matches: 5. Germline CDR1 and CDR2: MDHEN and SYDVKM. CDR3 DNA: TGTGCCAGCAGTTATAGACAGGGGGCGGATCAGCCCCAGCATTTT. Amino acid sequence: CASSYRQGADQPQHF.

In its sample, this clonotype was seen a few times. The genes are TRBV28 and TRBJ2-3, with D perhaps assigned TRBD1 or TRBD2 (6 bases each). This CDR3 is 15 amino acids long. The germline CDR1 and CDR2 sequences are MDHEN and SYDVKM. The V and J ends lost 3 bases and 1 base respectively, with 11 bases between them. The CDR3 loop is CASSLPGGGTDTQYF. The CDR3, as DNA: TGTGCCAGCAGTTTGCCCGGGGGCGGCACAGATACGCAGTATTTT.

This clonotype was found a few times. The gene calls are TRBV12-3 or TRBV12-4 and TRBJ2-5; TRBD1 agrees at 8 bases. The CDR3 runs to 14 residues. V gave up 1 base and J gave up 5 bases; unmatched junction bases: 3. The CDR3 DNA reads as TGTGCCAGCAGTTTAGGGACAGGGTGGGAGACCCAGTACTTC. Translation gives CASSLGTGWETQYF.

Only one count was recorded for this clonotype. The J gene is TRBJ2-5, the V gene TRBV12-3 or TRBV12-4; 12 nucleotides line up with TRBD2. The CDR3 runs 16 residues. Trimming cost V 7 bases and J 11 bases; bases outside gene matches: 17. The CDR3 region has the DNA TGTGCCAGCACCCCACTAGCGGGAGGTCTCTACAATGAGCAGTACTTC. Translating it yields CASTPLAGGLYNEQYF.

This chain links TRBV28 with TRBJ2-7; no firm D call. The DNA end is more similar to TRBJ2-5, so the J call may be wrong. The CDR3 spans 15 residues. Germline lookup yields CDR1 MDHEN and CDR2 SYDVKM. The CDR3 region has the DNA TGTGCCAGCAGTTTGGAGACAACCAGTGGGGAGACCCAGTACTTC. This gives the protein CASSLETTSGETQYF.

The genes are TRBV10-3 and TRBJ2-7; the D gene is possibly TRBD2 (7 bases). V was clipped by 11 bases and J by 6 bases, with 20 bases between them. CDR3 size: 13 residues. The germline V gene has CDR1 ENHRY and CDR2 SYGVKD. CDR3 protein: CASRLGGGSEQYF. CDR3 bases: TGTGCCTCCCGACTAGGGGGGGGAAGCGAGCAGTACTTC.

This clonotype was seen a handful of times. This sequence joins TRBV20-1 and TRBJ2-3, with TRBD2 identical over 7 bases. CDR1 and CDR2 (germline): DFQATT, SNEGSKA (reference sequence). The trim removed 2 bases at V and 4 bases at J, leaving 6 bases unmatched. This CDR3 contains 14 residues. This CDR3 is CSARLGGVSDTQYF. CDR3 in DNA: TGCAGTGCTAGACTTGGGGGGGTATCAGATACGCAGTATTTT.

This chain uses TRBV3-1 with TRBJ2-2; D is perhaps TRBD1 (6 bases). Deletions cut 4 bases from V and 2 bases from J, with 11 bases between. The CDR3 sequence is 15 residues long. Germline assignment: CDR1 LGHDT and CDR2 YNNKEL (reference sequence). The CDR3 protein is CASSPTGFNTGELFF. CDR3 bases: TGTGCCAGCAGCCCCACAGGGTTCAACACCGGGGAGCTGTTTTTT.

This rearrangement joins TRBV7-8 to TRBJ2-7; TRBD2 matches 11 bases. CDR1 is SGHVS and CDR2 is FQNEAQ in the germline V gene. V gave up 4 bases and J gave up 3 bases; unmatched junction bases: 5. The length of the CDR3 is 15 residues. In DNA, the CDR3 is TGTGCCAGCAGCTCGACGACTAGCGGGAACTACGAGCAGTACTTC. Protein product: CASSSTTSGNYEQYF.

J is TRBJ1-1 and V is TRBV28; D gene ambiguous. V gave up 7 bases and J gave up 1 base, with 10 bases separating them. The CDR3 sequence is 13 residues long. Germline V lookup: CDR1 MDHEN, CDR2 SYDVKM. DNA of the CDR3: TGTGCCAGCACCCGCGTCAGGAACACTGAAGCTTTCTTT. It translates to CASTRVRNTEAFF. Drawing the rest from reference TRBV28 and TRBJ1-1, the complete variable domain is DVKVTQSSRYLVKRTGEKVFLECVQDMDHENMFWYRQDPGLGLRLIYFSYDVKMKEKGDIPEGYSVSREKKERFSLILESASTNQTSMYLCASTRVRNTEAFFGQGTRLTVV.

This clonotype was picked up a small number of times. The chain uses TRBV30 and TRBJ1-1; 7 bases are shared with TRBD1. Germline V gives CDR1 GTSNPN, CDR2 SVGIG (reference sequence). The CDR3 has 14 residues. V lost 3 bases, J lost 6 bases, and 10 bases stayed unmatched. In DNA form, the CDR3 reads TGTGCCTGGAGGGGCCTGACAGGGAGGGCTGAAGCTTTCTTT. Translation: CAWRGLTGRAEAFF. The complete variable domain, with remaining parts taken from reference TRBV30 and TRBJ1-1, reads SQTIHQWPATLVQPVGSPLSLECTVEGTSNPNLYWYRQAAGRGLQLLFYSVGIGQISSEVPQNLSASRPQDRQFILSSKKLLLSDSGFYLCAWRGLTGRAEAFFGQGTRLTVV.